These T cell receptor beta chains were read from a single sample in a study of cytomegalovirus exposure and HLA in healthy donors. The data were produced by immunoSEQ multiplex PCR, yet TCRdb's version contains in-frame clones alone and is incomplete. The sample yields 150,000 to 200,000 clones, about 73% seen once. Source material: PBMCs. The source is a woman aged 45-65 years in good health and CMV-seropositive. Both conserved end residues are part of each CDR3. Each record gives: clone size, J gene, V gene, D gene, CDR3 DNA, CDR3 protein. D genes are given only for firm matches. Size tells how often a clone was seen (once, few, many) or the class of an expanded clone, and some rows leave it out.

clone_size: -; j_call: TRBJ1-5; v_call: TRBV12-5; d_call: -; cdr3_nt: TGTGCTAGTGGTTTGCCGAGCAAGAATCAGCCCCAGCATTTT; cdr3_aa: CASGLPSKNQPQHF
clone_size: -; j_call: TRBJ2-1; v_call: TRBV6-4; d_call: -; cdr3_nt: TGTGCCAGCAGTGGTAGGCTAGCGTTCTACAATGAGCAGTTCTTC; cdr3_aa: CASSGRLAFYNEQFF
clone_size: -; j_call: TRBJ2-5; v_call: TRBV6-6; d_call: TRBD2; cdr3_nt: TGTGCCAGCAGTTTAGCGGGGGTCTCCGGGGAGACCCAGTACTTC; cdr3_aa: CASSLAGVSGETQYF
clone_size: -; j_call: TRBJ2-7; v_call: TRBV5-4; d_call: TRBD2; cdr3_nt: TGTGCCAGCAGCTGGGGACATCGCAGCGGGGGGGTCTACGAGCAGTACTTC; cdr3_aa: CASSWGHRSGGVYEQYF
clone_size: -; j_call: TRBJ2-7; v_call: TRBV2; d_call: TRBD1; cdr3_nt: TGTGCCAGCAAGGTTCTAGGGACAGCCACCGAGCAGTACTTC; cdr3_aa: CASKVLGTATEQYF
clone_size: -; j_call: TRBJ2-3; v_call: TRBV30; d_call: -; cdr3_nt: TGTGCCTGGAGTGTAGAGGGAGGCACAGATACGCAGTATTTT; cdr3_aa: CAWSVEGGTDTQYF
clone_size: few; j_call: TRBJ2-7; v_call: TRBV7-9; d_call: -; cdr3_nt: TGTTCCAGCAGCGCTTTAAGTCAGGGTCAAGTCGACTACGAGCAGTACTTC; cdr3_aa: CSSSALSQGQVDYEQYF
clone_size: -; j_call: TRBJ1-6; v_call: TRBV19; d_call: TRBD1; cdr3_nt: TGTGCCAGTAGTGTGCCGGGACAGGGGAGGAGTCCCCTCCACTTT; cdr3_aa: CASSVPGQGRSPLHF
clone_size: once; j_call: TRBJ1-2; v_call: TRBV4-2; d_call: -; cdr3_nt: TGTGCCAGCAGCCATCCCAATGATGGCTACACCTTC; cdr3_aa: CASSHPNDGYTF
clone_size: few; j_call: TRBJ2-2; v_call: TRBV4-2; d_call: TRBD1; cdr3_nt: TGTGCCAGCAGCCAACCCGGAAGGGGGCTCCACACCGGGGAGCTGTTTTTT; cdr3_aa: CASSQPGRGLHTGELFF
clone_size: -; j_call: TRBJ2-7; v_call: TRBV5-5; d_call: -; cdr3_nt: TGTGCCAGCAGCTTGGTCTGGTTGGGGGCCCCGATCTACGAGCAGTACTTC; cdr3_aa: CASSLVWLGAPIYEQYF
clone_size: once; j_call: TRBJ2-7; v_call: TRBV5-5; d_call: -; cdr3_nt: TGTGCCAGCAGCTTGGTCCGTGGGCCTGCCTACGAGCAGTACTTC; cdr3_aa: CASSLVRGPAYEQYF
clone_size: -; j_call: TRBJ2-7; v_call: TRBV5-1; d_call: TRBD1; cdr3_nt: TGCGCCAGCAGCTTGGGGGGACAGTCCTCGGACGAGCAGTACTTC; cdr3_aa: CASSLGGQSSDEQYF
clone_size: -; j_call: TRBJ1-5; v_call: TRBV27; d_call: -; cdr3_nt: TGTGCCAGCAGTGCCTCCCCGGGGGCGGGGGGGCGAGCCCAGCATTTT; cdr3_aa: CASSASPGAGGRAQHF
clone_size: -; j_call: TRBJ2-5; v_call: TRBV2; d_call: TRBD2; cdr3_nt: TGTGCCAGCGGGAGGGGCTGGCAAGAGACCCAGTACTTC; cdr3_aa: CASGRGWQETQYF
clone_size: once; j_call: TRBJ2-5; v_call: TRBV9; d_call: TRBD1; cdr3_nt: TGTGCCAGCAGCCCTAGACAGGGGGCGTTGAAGTACTTC; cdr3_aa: CASSPRQGALKYF
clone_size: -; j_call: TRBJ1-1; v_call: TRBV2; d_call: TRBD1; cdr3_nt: TGTGCCAGCAGGAAACCCGGGACAGGGACTGAAGCTTTCTTT; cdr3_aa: CASRKPGTGTEAFF
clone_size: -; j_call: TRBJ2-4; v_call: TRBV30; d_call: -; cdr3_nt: TGTGCCTGGGCAGGACAGACCTATGCAATTCAGTACTTC; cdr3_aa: CAWAGQTYAIQYF
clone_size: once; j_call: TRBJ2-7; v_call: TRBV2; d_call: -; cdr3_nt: TGTGCCAGCAGTGACAGGGGGGTACTATACGAGCAGTACTTC; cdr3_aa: CASSDRGVLYEQYF
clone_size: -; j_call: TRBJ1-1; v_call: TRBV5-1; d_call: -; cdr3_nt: TGCGCCAGCAGCTTCATTGGGGGGGACACTGAAGCTTTCTTT; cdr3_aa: CASSFIGGDTEAFF
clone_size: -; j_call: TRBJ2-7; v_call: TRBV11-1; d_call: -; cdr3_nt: TGTGCCACCTGTAATGGGGCTAAGTCCTACGAGCAGTACTTC; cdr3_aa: CATCNGAKSYEQYF
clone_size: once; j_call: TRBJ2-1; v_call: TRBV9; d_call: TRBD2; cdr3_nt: TGTGCCAGCAGCGGGACTAGCGGGGGGTTGAGCTCCTACAATGAGCAGTTCTTC; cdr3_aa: CASSGTSGGLSSYNEQFF
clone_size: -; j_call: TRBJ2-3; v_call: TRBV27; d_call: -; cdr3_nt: TGTGCCAGCAGTTCGGGGTGGAGCACAGATACGCAGTATTTT; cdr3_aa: CASSSGWSTDTQYF
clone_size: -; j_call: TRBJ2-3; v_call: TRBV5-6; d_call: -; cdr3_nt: TGTGCCAGCAGCTCGACCCTATCAGGGGGGCACACAGATACGCAGTATTTT; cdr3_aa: CASSSTLSGGHTDTQYF
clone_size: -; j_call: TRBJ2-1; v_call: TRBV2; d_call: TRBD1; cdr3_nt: TGTGCCAGCAGTGACCCGTCACAGGGGGTGATCAATGAGCAGTTCTTC; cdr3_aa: CASSDPSQGVINEQFF
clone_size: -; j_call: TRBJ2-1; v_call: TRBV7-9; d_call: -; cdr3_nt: TGTGCCAGCAGCCAAGGACTATGGGGATACAATGAGCAGTTCTTC; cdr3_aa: CASSQGLWGYNEQFF
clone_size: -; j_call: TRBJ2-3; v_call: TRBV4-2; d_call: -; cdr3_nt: TGTGCCAGCAGCCACTCGGGGAGCACAGATACGCAGTATTTT; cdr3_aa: CASSHSGSTDTQYF
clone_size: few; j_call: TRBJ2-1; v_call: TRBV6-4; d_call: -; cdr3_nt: TGTGCCAGCAGCCTCCGGGACACTGGAGAGCAGTTCTTC; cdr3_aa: CASSLRDTGEQFF